What follows describes a single T cell receptor beta chain. Antigen: not known. These data are taken from a study of lymphopenia after photon versus proton radiotherapy. Overall study findings and caveats: Survival link was tested only in deceased patients; proton benefit remains a possibility. Post-nadir TCR diversity decline inversely tracked overall survival among those who died. Relative stability marked proton patients; photon patients lost diversity and naive cells.

The repertoire was sequenced with immunoSEQ multiplex PCR; TCRdb's copy has only in-frame clones and lacks some. This sample yields fewer than 45,000 clones, of which about 86% are seen a single time; approximately 10% belongs to the top ten. V was pared by 5 bases and J by 7 bases, with 15 bases between. Germline V gene lookup returns CDR1 KGHSH and CDR2 LQKENI. This CDR3 contains 14 residues. Sequencing used peripheral blood, obtained from a patient treated with proton-based radiotherapy. This receptor was taken from a woman in her 70s with pancreatic cancer. Some clones in this sample may be carry-over from other donors' samples. The chain joins TRBV18 to TRBJ1-5; D may be TRBD1 (6 bases). CDR3 sequence reads: CASSLQGNEQPQHF. CDR3 DNA: TGTGCCAGCTCATTACAGGGTAACGAGCAGCCCCAGCATTTT.